Listed below are T cell receptor beta chains from one sample, sequenced in a study of vaccination and CD4 T cells after COVID-19. MiXCR, run by TCRdb on the PCR reads, gives a single entry per CDR3 protein. The sample includes about 21,000 distinct CDR3 sequences, roughly half of them seen just once. Their target antigens are unknown. The material sequenced was CD4+ T cells from blood, cultured in vitro, taken after SARS-CoV-2 vaccination. The receptor source for this set is a human donor who had recovered from COVID-19. CDR3s include the opening cysteine and the closing phenylalanine or tryptophan. D genes are given only for firm matches. Expanded clones get a size class; other rows say once, few or many, or leave the size out.

j_call v_call clone_size d_call cdr3_aa cdr3_nt
TRBJ2-3 TRBV24-1 few TRBD2 CATSDPGLSGSILDTQYF TGTGCCACCAGTGACCCTGGACTGAGCGGGAGTATTCTCGATACGCAGTATTTT
TRBJ1-2 TRBV14 - - CASSQDLPRIGGYTF TGTGCCAGCAGCCAAGATCTCCCTCGGATCGGTGGCTACACCTTC
TRBJ2-3 TRBV7-2 - - CASSLELRGLDTQYF TGTGCCAGCAGCTTGGAGCTCAGGGGTCTTGATACGCAGTATTTT
TRBJ2-7 TRBV28 - TRBD2 CASSLFGGLSYEQYF TGTGCCAGCAGTTTGTTCGGGGGACTATCCTACGAGCAGTACTTC
TRBJ1-2 TRBV6-5 - TRBD1 CASSYLGQAKGYGYTF TGTGCCAGCAGTTACCTCGGACAGGCAAAGGGTTATGGCTACACCTTC
TRBJ1-2 TRBV6-1 - TRBD1 CASSPRTGGGGYTF TGTGCCAGCAGCCCTCGGACAGGGGGGGGAGGCTACACCTTC
TRBJ1-2 TRBV4-2 once TRBD1 CASSQETTGEDYGYTF TGTGCCAGCAGCCAAGAGACGACAGGGGAGGACTATGGCTACACCTTC
TRBJ1-1 TRBV6-5 few - CASSYLGAGMNTEAFF TGTGCCAGCAGTTACCTGGGGGCGGGCATGAACACTGAAGCTTTCTTT
TRBJ2-7 TRBV11-3 - TRBD1 CASSLVLGTGAYEQYF TGTGCCAGCAGCTTAGTTCTCGGGACAGGGGCCTACGAGCAGTACTTC
TRBJ1-2 TRBV7-2 few TRBD1 CASSFIPGQGSYGYTF TGTGCCAGCAGCTTCATCCCGGGACAGGGGTCCTATGGCTACACCTTC
TRBJ2-7 TRBV6-1 few TRBD1 CASSPIRDSKYEQYF TGTGCCAGCAGTCCGATCCGGGACAGTAAATACGAGCAGTACTTC
TRBJ2-7 TRBV6-1 - TRBD2 CASGRGGPYEQYF TGTGCCAGCGGTCGGGGGGGACCCTACGAGCAGTACTTC
TRBJ1-2 TRBV7-2 few - CASSLGSQDYGYTF TGTGCCAGCAGCTTAGGGTCGCAGGACTATGGCTACACCTTC
TRBJ2-5 TRBV5-4 - - CASSPGTYQETQYF TGTGCCAGCAGCCCCGGGACATACCAAGAGACCCAGTACTTC
TRBJ1-5 TRBV2 medium-sized - CASSVGLESNQPQHF TGTGCCAGCAGTGTCGGTCTGGAAAGCAATCAGCCCCAGCATTTT
TRBJ1-2 TRBV5-4 - TRBD1 CASSLDSGQGYGYTF TGTGCCAGCAGCTTGGACTCGGGACAGGGGTATGGCTACACCTTC
TRBJ1-6 TRBV20-1 - TRBD1 CSANRQGVFNSPLHF TGCAGTGCTAATAGACAGGGGGTTTTCAATTCACCCCTCCACTTT
TRBJ1-2 TRBV19 - - CASSFTGSYKNYGYTF TGTGCCAGTAGTTTCACGGGCAGCTACAAAAACTATGGCTACACCTTC
TRBJ2-5 TRBV5-1 - - CASSPSQETQYF TGCGCCAGCAGCCCTTCCCAAGAGACCCAGTACTTC
TRBJ2-5 TRBV2 - - CASSVITPETQYF TGTGCCAGCAGTGTAATAACCCCGGAGACCCAGTACTTC
TRBJ1-5 TRBV24-1 few - CATQARGDSPQHF TGTGCCACCCAGGCCCGCGGGGATTCGCCCCAGCATTTT
TRBJ2-5 TRBV6-2/TRBV6-3 few TRBD1 CASSGRGQETQYF TGTGCCAGCAGTGGTAGGGGGCAGGAGACCCAGTACTTC